The clone carrying this TCR beta chain was found once. This CDR3 spans 13 amino acids. CDR1 is SGHTA, CDR2 FQGNSA, per germline. Trimming removed 3 bases at V and 2 bases at J, with 6 bases between. The data were obtained in a study of long-term antiretroviral therapy in people with HIV. A v3.0 immunoSEQ assay was performed at survey level. Data came from immunoSEQ multiplex PCR; TCRdb stores just in-frame clones and leaves some out. The data hold fewer than 25,000 clones, with 80% observed a single time. The TCR comes from a woman in her thirties with HIV. Specimen: unsorted PBMCs, collected 2.9 years after starting antiretroviral therapy. The V call is TRBV7-2, the J call TRBJ2-3; no reliable D call. The CDR3 loop reads CASSFPATDTQYF. CDR3 nucleotides: TGTGCCAGCAGCTTCCCTGCCACAGATACGCAGTATTTT.